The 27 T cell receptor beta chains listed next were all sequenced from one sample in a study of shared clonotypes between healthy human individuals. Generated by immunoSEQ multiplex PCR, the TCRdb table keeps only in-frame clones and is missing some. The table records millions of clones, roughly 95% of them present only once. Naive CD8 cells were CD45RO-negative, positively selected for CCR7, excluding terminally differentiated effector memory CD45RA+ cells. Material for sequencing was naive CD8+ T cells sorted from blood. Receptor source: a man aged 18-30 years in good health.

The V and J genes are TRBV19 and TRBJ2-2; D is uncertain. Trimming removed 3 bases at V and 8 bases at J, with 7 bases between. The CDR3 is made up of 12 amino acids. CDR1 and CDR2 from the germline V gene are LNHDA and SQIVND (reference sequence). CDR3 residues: CASSISRGELFF. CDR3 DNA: TGTGCCAGTAGTATCAGCAGGGGGGAGCTGTTTTTT.

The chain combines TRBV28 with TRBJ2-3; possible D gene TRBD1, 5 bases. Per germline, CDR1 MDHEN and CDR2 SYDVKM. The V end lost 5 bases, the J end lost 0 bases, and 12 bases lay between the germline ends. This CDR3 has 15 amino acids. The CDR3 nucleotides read TGTGCCAGCAGTGCAACAGGTTCTAGCACAGATACGCAGTATTTT. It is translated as CASSATGSSTDTQYF.

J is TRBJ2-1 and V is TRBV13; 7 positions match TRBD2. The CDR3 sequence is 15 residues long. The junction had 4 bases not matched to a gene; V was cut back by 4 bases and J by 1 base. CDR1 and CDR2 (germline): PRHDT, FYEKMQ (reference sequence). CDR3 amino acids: CASSSRAGSYNEQFF. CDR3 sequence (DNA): TGTGCCAGCAGCTCTAGAGCGGGGTCCTACAATGAGCAGTTCTTC. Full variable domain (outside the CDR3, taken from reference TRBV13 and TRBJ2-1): AAGVIQSPRHLIKEKRETATLKCYPIPRHDTVYWYQQGPGQDPQFLISFYEKMQSDKGSIPDRFSAQQFSDYHSELNMSSLELGDSALYFCASSSRAGSYNEQFFGPGTRLTVL.

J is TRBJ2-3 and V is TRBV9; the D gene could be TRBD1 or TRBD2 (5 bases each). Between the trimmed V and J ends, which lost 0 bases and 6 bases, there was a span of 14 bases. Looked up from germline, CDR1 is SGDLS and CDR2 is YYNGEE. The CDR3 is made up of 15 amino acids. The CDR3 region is CASSVAGLTGDTQYF. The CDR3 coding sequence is TGTGCCAGCAGCGTAGCGGGGCTCACGGGTGATACGCAGTATTTT.

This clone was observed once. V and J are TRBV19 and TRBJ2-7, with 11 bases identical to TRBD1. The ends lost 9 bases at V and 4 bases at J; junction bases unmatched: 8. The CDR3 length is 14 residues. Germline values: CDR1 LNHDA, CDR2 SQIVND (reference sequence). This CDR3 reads CASATGTGGYEQYF. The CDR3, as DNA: TGTGCCAGCGCTACCGGGACAGGGGGTTACGAGCAGTACTTC.

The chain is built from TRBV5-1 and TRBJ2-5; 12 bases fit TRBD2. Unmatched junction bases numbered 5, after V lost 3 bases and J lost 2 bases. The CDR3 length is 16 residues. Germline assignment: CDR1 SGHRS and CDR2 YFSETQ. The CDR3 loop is CASSSRLAGAQETQYF. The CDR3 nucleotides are TGCGCCAGCAGCTCCAGACTAGCGGGGGCACAAGAGACCCAGTACTTC.

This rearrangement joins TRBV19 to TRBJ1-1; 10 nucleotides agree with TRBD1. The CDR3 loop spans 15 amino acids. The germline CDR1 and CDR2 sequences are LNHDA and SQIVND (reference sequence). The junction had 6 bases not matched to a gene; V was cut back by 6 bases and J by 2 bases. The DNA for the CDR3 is TGTGCCAGTAGGGGACAGGGGATCGGTAACACTGAAGCTTTCTTT. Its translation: CASRGQGIGNTEAFF. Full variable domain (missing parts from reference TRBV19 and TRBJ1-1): DGGITQSPKYLFRKEGQNVTLSCEQNLNHDAMYWYRQDPGQGLRLIYYSQIVNDFQKGDIAEGYSVSREKKESFPLTVTSAQKNPTAFYLCASRGQGIGNTEAFFGQGTRLTVV.

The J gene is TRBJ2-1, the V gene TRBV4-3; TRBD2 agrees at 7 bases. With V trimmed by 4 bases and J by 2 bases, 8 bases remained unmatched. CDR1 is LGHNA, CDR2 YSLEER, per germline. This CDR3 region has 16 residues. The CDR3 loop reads CASSPSFLAAYNEQFF. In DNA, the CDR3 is TGCGCCAGCAGCCCAAGCTTTCTAGCGGCCTACAATGAGCAGTTCTTC.

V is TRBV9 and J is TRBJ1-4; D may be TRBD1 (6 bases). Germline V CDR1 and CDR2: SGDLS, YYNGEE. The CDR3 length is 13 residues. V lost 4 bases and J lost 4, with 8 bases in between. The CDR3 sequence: CASSPDSNEKLFF. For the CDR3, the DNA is TGTGCCAGCAGCCCGGACAGTAATGAAAAACTGTTTTTT.

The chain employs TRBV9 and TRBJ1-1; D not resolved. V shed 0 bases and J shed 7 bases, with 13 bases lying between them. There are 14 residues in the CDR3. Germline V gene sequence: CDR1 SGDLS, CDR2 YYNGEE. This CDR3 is CASSVVEADFEAFF. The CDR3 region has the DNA TGTGCCAGCAGCGTAGTTGAAGCGGATTTTGAAGCTTTCTTT.

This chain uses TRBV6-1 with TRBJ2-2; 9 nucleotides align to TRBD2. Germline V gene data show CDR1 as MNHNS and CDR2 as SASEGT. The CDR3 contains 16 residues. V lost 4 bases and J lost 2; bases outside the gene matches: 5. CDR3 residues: CASSGRAGGNTGELFF. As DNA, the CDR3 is TGTGCCAGCAGTGGGCGAGCGGGAGGAAACACCGGGGAGCTGTTTTTT.

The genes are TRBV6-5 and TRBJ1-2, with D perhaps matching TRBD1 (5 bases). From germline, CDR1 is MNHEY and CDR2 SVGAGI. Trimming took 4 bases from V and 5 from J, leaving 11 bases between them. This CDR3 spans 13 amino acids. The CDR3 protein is CASSSTGQYGYTF. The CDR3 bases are TGTGCCAGCAGTTCCACGGGGCAGTATGGCTACACCTTC.

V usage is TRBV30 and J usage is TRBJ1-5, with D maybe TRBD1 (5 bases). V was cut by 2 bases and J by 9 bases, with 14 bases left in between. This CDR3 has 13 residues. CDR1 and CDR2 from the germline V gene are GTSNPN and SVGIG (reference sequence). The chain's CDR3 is CAWSSVQGAPQHF. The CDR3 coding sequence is TGTGCCTGGAGTTCGGTCCAAGGGGCGCCCCAGCATTTT.

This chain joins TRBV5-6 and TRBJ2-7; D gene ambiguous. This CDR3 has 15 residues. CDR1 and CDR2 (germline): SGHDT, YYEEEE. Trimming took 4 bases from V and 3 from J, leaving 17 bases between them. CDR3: CASSEGKTYNYEQYF. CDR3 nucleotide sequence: TGTGCCAGCAGCGAAGGAAAGACATATAACTACGAGCAGTACTTC. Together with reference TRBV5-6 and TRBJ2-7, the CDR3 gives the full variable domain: DAGVTQSPTHLIKTRGQQVTLRCSPKSGHDTVSWYQQALGQGPQFIFQYYEEEERQRGNFPDRFSGHQFPNYSSELNVNALLLGDSALYLCASSEGKTYNYEQYFGPGTRLTVT.

The CDR3 loop reads CASSYSPDGDYGYTF. The CDR3 region has the DNA TGTGCCAGCAGTTACTCGCCGGACGGGGACTATGGCTACACCTTC. This chain connects TRBV6-5 to TRBJ1-2; D not certain. V was cut by 0 bases and J by 3 bases, with 11 bases left in between. The CDR3 has 15 amino acids. The germline V gene encodes CDR1 MNHEY and CDR2 SVGAGI.

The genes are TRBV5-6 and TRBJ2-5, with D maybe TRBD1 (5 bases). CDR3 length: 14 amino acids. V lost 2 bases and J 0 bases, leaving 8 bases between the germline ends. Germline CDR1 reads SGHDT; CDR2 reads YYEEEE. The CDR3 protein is CASSLSGYQETQYF. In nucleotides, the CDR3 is TGTGCCAGCAGCTTATCAGGGTACCAAGAGACCCAGTACTTC.

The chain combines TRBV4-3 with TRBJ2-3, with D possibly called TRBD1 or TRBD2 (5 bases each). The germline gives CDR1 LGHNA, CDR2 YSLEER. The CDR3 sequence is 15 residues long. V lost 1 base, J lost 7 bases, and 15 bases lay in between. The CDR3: CASSQGDLTGYTQYF. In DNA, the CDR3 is TGCGCCAGCAGCCAAGGGGACCTCACCGGGTATACGCAGTATTTT.

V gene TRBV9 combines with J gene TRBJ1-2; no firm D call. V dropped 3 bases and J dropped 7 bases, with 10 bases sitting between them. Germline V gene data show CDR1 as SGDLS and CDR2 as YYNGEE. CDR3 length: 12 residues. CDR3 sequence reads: CASSGLKAGYTF. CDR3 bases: TGTGCCAGCAGCGGACTGAAGGCTGGCTACACCTTC.

The CDR3 bases are TGTGCTAGTGGTAGGGGGGGCGAGCAGTACTTC. Its translation: CASGRGGEQYF. This chain uses TRBV12-5 with TRBJ2-7; maybe TRBD2 (7 bases). V was pared by 5 bases and J by 6 bases, with 8 bases between. From germline, CDR1 is LGHNT and CDR2 FRNRAP. The CDR3 has 11 amino acids. The full variable domain, its missing parts supplied by reference TRBV12-5 and TRBJ2-7, is DARVTQTPRHKVTEMGQEVTMRCQPILGHNTVFWYRQTMMQGLELLAYFRNRAPLDDSGMPKDRFSAEMPDATLATLKIQPSEPRDSAVYFCASGRGGEQYFGPGTRLTVT.

The CDR3 DNA reads TGCGCCAGCAGCCAAGAGGGACTAGCGGGACTAAGCTCCTACGAGCAGTACTTC. Translated: CASSQEGLAGLSSYEQYF. The chain couples TRBV4-1 to TRBJ2-7, with TRBD2 matching 13 bases. Germline lookup yields CDR1 MGHRA and CDR2 YSYEKL. The CDR3 is 18 amino acids. V gave up 0 bases and J gave up 0 bases; unmatched junction bases: 5.

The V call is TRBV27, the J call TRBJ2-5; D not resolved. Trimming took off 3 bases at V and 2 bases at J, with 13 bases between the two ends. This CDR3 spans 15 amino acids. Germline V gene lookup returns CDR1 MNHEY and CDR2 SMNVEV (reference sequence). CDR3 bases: TGTGCCAGCAGTTTTTTGGCTTCGTCGCAAGAGACCCAGTACTTC. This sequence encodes CASSFLASSQETQYF.

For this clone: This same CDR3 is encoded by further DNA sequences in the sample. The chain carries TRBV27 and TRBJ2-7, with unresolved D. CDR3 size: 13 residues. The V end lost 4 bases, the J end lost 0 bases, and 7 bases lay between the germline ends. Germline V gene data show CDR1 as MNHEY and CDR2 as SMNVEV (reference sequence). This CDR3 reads CASSSGPSYEQYF. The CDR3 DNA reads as TGTGCCAGCAGTTCCGGACCCTCCTACGAGCAGTACTTC.

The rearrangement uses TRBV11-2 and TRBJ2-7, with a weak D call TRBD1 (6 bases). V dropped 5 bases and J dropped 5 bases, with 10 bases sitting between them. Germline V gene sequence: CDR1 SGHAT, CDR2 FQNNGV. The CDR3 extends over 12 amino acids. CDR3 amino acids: CASSHRVHEQYF. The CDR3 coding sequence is TGTGCCAGCAGCCACAGGGTCCACGAGCAGTACTTC.

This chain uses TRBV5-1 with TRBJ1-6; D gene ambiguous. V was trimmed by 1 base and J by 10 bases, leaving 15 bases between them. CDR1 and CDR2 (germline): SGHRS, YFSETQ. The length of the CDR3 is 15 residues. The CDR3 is CASSLLGPLGSPLHF. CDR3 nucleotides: TGCGCCAGCAGCTTGCTCGGACCGCTGGGCTCACCCCTCCACTTT.

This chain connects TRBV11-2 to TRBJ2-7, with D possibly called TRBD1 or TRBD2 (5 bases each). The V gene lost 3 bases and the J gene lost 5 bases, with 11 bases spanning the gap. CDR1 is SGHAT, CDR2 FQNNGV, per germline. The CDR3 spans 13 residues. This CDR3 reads CASSFGRDHEQYF. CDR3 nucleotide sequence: TGTGCCAGCAGCTTCGGCAGGGACCACGAGCAGTACTTC.

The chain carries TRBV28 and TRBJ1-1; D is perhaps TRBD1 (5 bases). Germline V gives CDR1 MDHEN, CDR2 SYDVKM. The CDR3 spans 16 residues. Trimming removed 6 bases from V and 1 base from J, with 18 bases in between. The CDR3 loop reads CASRTRDGDKNTEAFF. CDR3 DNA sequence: TGTGCCAGCAGGACCCGGGACGGGGATAAGAACACTGAAGCTTTCTTT.

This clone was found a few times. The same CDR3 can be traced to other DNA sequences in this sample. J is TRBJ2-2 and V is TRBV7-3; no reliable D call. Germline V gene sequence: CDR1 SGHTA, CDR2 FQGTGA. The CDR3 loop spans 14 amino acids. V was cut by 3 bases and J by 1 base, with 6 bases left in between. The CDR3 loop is CASSFSGNTGELFF. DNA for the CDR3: TGTGCCAGCAGCTTCTCAGGGAACACCGGGGAGCTGTTTTTT.